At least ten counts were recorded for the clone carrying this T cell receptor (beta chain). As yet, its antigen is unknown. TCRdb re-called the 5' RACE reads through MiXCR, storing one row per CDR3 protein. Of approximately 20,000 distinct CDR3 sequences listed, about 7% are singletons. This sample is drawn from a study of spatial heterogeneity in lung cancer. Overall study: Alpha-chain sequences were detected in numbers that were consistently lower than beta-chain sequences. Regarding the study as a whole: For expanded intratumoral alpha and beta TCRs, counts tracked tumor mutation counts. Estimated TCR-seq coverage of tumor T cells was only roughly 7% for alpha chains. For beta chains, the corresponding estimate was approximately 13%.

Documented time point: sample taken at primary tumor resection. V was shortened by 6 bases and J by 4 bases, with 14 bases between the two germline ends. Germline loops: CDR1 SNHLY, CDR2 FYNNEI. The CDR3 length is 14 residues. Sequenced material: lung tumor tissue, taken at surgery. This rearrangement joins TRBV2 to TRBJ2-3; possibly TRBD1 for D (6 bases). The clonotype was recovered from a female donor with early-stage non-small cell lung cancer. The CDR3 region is CASRGRGSADTQYF. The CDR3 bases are TGTGCCAGCAGGGGCAGGGGTAGTGCAGATACGCAGTATTTT.